This record covers a single TCR beta chain. No antigen is known for it. These data come from a study of vaccination and CD4 T cells after COVID-19. The study, taken as a whole, reports: Median about 90% of reactive clones detected in convalescent patients emerged only post-vaccination.

Oncomine TCR Beta short-read sequencing was applied to DNA from cultured CD4+ T cells. DNA came from CD4+ T cells after culture. TCRdb passed the PCR reads through MiXCR, listing each CDR3 protein once. Of some 12,000 distinct CDR3 sequences in the sample, more than 60% are singletons; the top ten hold 10%. The CDR3 runs 15 residues. V was clipped by 3 bases and J by 0 bases; unmatched bases: 4. CDR1 is MNHEY and CDR2 is SMNVEV in the germline V gene (reference sequence). The treatment denotes: roughly 10-day PBMC culture with coronavirus spike peptide pools or control peptides (ViraFEST assay). The ViraFEST method relied on peptide pools to expand antigen-specific T cells, followed by TCR sequencing.

Sequencing input: CD4+ T cells from blood, cultured in vitro. V and J are TRBV27 and TRBJ2-5; TRBD2 agrees at 7 bases. The receptor was derived from a human donor who had recovered from COVID-19. In nucleotides, the CDR3 is TGTGCCAGCAGTTTGCTAGCGGTCCACCAAGAGACCCAGTACTTC. It translates to CASSLLAVHQETQYF.